Listed below are T cell receptor beta chains from one sample, sequenced in a study of cytomegalovirus exposure and HLA in healthy donors. Profiled with immunoSEQ multiplex PCR; TCRdb holds only in-frame clones, not every one. The data include 50,000 or so clones; the top ten clones carry around 26%. Sequencing input: PBMCs. All receptors derive from a man aged 40-50 years in good health and CMV-seropositive. CDR3s include the opening cysteine and the closing phenylalanine or tryptophan.

V gene	J gene	CDR3 protein
TRBV6-5	TRBJ2-4	CASTRTSGGDGTQYF
TRBV5-1	TRBJ2-3	CASKIGGTDTQYF
TRBV9	TRBJ2-2	CASSVVSGELFF
TRBV5-6	TRBJ2-7	CASSRGQGNSYEQYF
TRBV30	TRBJ2-5	CAWMPGGGETQYF
TRBV10-2	TRBJ1-1	CASSESGRMAFF
TRBV29-1	TRBJ1-2	CSASTGGNGYTF
TRBV19	TRBJ1-2	CASSPTHSGRHNYGYTF
TRBV29-1	TRBJ2-5	CSVESRRGRRQETQYF
TRBV9	TRBJ1-2	CASSVVGGGYTF
TRBV28	.	CASSGTSGIPTQYF
TRBV18	TRBJ2-7	CASSGTGDSEQYF
TRBV14	TRBJ1-2	CASSLGQGSYTF
TRBV27	TRBJ2-1	CASRTSGREVEQFF
TRBV9	TRBJ2-5	CASSGMREETQYF
TRBV10-3	TRBJ1-3	CAIRPGDRAVHTIYF
TRBV18	TRBJ1-5	CASSSGQLNQPQHF
TRBV5-1	TRBJ2-5	CASSPAWTGEIGRQETQYF
TRBV27	TRBJ1-2	CASSSPLTGSYGYTF
TRBV4-1	TRBJ2-3	CASSQDDHGGSLTDTQYF
TRBV4-2	TRBJ2-7	CASSQDRGIYSYEQYF
TRBV19	TRBJ2-1	CASRGRAVDEQFF
TRBV5-8	TRBJ2-7	CASSLGGKREYYEQYF
TRBV7-9	TRBJ2-4	CASSSSRDSENIQYF
TRBV28	TRBJ2-3	CASTQGGRTDTQYF
TRBV5-5	TRBJ1-2	CASSLTAGDGYTF
TRBV30	TRBJ2-5	CAWSVAGGGGETQYF
TRBV6-6	TRBJ1-1	CASSRQGANMNTEAFF
TRBV20-1	TRBJ2-3	CSAWAKGAQYF
TRBV29-1	TRBJ2-7	CSVEVRWTGGNEQYF
TRBV6-1	TRBJ2-2	CASSVAGDTGELFF
TRBV7-2	TRBJ2-7	CASSYERGGLYEQYF
TRBV7-7	TRBJ2-1	CASSASGTRSYNEQFF
TRBV5-1	TRBJ2-7	CASSTGQGDEQYF
TRBV5-1	TRBJ2-3	CASSTGTGGTDTQYF
TRBV5-6	TRBJ1-2	CASSLDRGSGYTF
TRBV28	TRBJ1-2	CASSLRVLYGYTF
TRBV7-9	TRBJ2-7	CAVMDGAGLTYEQYF
TRBV2	TRBJ2-2	CASSYRGGNTGELFF
TRBV15	TRBJ1-2	CATSEEDRGYTF
TRBV6-6	TRBJ2-1	CASSPPGSYNEQFF
TRBV7-8	TRBJ2-7	CASSLAAAGGPGEQYF
TRBV10-2	TRBJ2-6	CASTAGGQGSSGANVLTF
TRBV2	TRBJ2-7	CASRAQGGTYEQYF
TRBV6-6	TRBJ1-4	CASSDRAGGRLFF
TRBV6-1	TRBJ2-7	CASSQTGGAAYEQYF
TRBV11-3	TRBJ2-2	CASSLQGGSNTGELFF
TRBV19	TRBJ2-7	CASSIKLARSYEQYF
TRBV2	TRBJ1-1	CASSEQNTEAFF
TRBV9	TRBJ2-2	CASSPHTGELFF
TRBV13	TRBJ2-7	CASSLEGGTNEQYF